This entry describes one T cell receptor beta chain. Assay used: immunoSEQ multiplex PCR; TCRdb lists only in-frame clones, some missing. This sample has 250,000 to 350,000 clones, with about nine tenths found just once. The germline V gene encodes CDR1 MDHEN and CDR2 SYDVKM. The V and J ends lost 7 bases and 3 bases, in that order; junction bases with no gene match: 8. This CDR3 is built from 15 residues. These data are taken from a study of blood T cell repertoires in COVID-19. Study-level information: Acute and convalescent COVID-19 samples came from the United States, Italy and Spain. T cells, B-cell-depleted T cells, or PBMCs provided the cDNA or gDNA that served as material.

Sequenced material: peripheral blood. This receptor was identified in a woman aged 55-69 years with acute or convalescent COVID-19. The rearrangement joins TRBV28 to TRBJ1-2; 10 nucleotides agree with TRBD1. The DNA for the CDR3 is TGTGCCAGCACGACAGGGGGCCGTTATGACTATGGCTACACCTTC. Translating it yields CASTTGGRYDYGYTF.